A single sample is the source of the 10 T cell receptor beta chains below, sequenced in a study of blood T cell repertoires in COVID-19. Method: immunoSEQ multiplex PCR; TCRdb's copy keeps in-frame clones and lacks some. The sample includes about 42,000 clones, 75% to 80% of them seen just once. Sequenced input: peripheral blood. The receptors here all came from an older woman with acute or convalescent COVID-19.

The chain carries TRBV6-5 and TRBJ1-4; TRBD1 aligns across 7 bases. CDR3 length: 15 residues. V dropped 7 bases and J dropped 3; count of bases not matched to a gene: 8. The germline V gene encodes CDR1 MNHEY and CDR2 SVGAGI. CDR3 protein: CASTGLGTANEKLFF. The CDR3 region has the DNA TGTGCCAGCACCGGGCTCGGGACAGCTAATGAAAAACTGTTTTTT.

This clone came up many times. The same CDR3 arises from other DNA sequences in this sample as well. V is TRBV3-1 (or the pseudogene TRBV3-2) and J is TRBJ2-5, with 8 bases matching TRBD1. Looked up from germline, CDR1 is LGHDT and CDR2 is YNNKEL (reference sequence). This CDR3 region has 12 residues. The V and J ends lost 8 bases and 2 bases, in that order; junction bases with no gene match: 1. The CDR3 DNA reads as TGTGCCAGCCGGGACAGGCAAGAGACCCAGTACTTC. Translated: CASRDRQETQYF.

J is TRBJ1-6 and V is TRBV5-4, with TRBD1 matching 9 bases. CDR1 is SGHNT, CDR2 YYREEE, per germline (reference sequence). Trimming cost V 3 bases and J 10 bases; bases outside gene matches: 8. The CDR3 has 15 amino acids. CDR3 region: CASSSFGTGHSPLHF. CDR3 DNA: TGTGCCAGCAGCTCCTTCGGGACAGGGCACTCACCCCTCCACTTT.

This clone was seen a few times. The V and J genes are TRBV20-1 and TRBJ2-5; D remains ambiguous. The germline V gene has CDR1 DFQATT and CDR2 SNEGSKA (reference sequence). V was shortened by 0 bases and J by 5 bases, with 4 bases between the two germline ends. The CDR3 sequence is 11 residues long. The CDR3 spells CSARERETQYF. Here the CDR3 DNA reads TGCAGTGCTAGAGAGAGGGAGACCCAGTACTTC.

The CDR3 reads CASSSPDRGSPLHF. The CDR3 bases are TGCGCCAGCAGCTCGCCTGACAGGGGGTCACCCCTCCACTTT. The J gene is TRBJ1-6, the V gene TRBV5-1; the match to TRBD1 covers 9 bases. This CDR3 is built from 14 residues. Germline values: CDR1 SGHRS, CDR2 YFSETQ. V was pared by 3 bases and J by 10 bases, with 5 bases of the junction left unmatched.

V is TRBV6-5 and J is TRBJ2-1, with TRBD1 matching 8 bases. Germline lookup yields CDR1 MNHEY and CDR2 SVGAGI. The CDR3 length is 15 residues. V lost 5 bases and J lost 10; bases outside the gene matches: 13. The CDR3 is CASSISGTGNGEQFF. Here the CDR3 DNA reads TGTGCCAGCAGTATCTCCGGGACAGGCAACGGGGAGCAGTTCTTC.

The chain carries TRBV18 and TRBJ2-2, with TRBD1 matching over 7 bases. The germline CDR1 and CDR2 sequences are KGHSH and LQKENI. The CDR3 runs to 16 residues. V shed 3 bases and J 0 bases; nucleotides not matched to a gene: 4. The CDR3 sequence is CASSPLTGSNTGELFF. CDR3 coding DNA: TGTGCCAGCTCACCGTTGACAGGGTCGAACACCGGGGAGCTGTTTTTT. The entire variable domain, with the rest obtained from reference TRBV18 and TRBJ2-2, is as follows: NAGVMQNPRHLVRRRGQEARLRCSPMKGHSHVYWYRQLPEEGLKFMVYLQKENIIDESGMPKERFSAEFPKEGPSILRIQQVVRGDSAAYFCASSPLTGSNTGELFFGEGSRLTVL.

This clone was detected only a few times. The chain links TRBV11-2 to TRBJ2-3, with D perhaps matching TRBD2 (5 bases). The CDR3 is 14 residues long. Trimming stripped 1 base from V and 2 bases from J, with 7 bases between. Germline V gives CDR1 SGHAT, CDR2 FQNNGV. CDR3 in amino acids: CASSLGLATDTQYF. CDR3 nucleotide sequence: TGTGCCAGCAGCTTAGGGCTAGCCACAGATACGCAGTATTTT.

The chain has TRBV3-1 (or the pseudogene TRBV3-2) and TRBJ2-3, with TRBD1 matching over 8 bases. The germline V gene has CDR1 LGHDT and CDR2 YNNKEL (reference sequence). V was pared by 2 bases and J by 1 base, with 2 bases of the junction left unmatched. The CDR3 has 15 amino acids. The CDR3 loop reads CASSQQGARTDTQYF. For the CDR3, the DNA is TGTGCCAGCAGCCAACAGGGGGCCCGCACAGATACGCAGTATTTT.

The rearrangement links TRBV19 to TRBJ2-1, with a tentative D call TRBD2 (6 bases). The CDR3 is 14 amino acids. V lost 7 bases and J 5 bases, leaving 15 bases between the germline ends. Germline lookup yields CDR1 LNHDA and CDR2 SQIVND (reference sequence). CDR3 bases: TGTGCCAGTATAGACCTTGCGGGGAACAATGAGCAGTTCTTC. Its protein product is CASIDLAGNNEQFF.